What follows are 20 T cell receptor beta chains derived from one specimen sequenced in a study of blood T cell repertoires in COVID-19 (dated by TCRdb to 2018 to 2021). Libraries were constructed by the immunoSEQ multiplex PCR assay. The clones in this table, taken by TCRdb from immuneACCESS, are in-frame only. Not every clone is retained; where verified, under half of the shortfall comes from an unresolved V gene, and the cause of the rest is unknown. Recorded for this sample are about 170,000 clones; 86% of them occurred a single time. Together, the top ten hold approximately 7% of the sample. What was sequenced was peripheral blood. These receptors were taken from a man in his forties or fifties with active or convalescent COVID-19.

In DNA form, the CDR3 reads TGTGCCAGCAGCCAAACTAGCGGACGCACAGATACGCAGTATTTT. Its translation: CASSQTSGRTDTQYF. The chain combines TRBV14 with TRBJ2-3; 8 bases fit TRBD2. The germline gives CDR1 SGHDN, CDR2 FVKESK. J gave up 1 base and V 2 bases, and 2 bases lay outside the gene matches. The CDR3 length is 15 residues.

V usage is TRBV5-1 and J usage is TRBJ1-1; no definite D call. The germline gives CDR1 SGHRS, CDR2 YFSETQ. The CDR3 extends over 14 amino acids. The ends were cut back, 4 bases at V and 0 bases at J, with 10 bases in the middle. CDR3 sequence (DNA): TGCGCCAGCAGCCAGAGAGGCATGAACACTGAAGCTTTCTTT. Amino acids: CASSQRGMNTEAFF.

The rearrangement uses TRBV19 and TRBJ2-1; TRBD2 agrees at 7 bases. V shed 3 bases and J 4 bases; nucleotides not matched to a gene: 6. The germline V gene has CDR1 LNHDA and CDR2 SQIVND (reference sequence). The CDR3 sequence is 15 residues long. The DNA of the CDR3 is TGTGCCAGTAGTATCTTCATGGGGGGGTACAATGAGCAGTTCTTC. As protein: CASSIFMGGYNEQFF.

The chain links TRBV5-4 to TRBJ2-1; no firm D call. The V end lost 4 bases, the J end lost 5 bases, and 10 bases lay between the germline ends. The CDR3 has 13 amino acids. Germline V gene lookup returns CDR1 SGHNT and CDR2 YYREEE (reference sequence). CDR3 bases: TGTGCCAGCAGCCCCGGGTGGGACAATGAGCAGTTCTTC. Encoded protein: CASSPGWDNEQFF.

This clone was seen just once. The CDR3 spells CASRPGGSGGYTF. The CDR3 DNA sequence: TGTGCCAGTAGACCGGGGGGATCCGGGGGCTACACCTTC. The chain uses TRBV6-5 and TRBJ1-2; D perhaps matches TRBD1 (5 bases). V was pared by 9 bases and J by 8 bases, with 19 bases between. CDR3 length: 13 residues. Germline loops: CDR1 MNHEY, CDR2 SVGAGI.

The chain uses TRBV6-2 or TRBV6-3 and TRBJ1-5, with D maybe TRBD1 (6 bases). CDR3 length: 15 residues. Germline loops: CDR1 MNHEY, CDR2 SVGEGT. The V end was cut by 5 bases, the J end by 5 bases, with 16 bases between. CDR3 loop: CASSQQQGQDQPQHF. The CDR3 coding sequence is TGTGCCAGCAGTCAACAACAGGGCCAGGATCAGCCCCAGCATTTT.

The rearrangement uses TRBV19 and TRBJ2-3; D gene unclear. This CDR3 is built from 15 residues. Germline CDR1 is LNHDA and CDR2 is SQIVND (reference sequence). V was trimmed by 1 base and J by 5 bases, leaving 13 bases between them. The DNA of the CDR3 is TGTGCCAGTAGTATAGGAACGGCAGCAGGAGATACGCAGTATTTT. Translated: CASSIGTAAGDTQYF.

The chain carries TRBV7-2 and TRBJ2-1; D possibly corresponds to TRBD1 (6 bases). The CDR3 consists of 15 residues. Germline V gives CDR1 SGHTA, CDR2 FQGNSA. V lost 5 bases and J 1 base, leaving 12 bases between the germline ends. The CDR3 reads CASSPRQVSYNEQFF. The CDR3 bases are TGTGCCAGCAGCCCTCGACAGGTTTCCTACAATGAGCAGTTCTTC.

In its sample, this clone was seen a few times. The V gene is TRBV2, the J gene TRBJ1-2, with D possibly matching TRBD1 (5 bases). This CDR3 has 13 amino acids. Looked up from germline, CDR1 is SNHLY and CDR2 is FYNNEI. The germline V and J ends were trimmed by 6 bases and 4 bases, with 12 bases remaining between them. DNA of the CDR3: TGTGCCAGCAGGGCCACAGGCATCTATGGCTACACCTTC. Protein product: CASRATGIYGYTF. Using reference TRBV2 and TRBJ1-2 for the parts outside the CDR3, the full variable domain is EPEVTQTPSHQVTQMGQEVILRCVPISNHLYFYWYRQILGQKVEFLVSFYNNEISEKSEIFDDQFSVERPDGSNFTLKIRSTKLEDSAMYFCASRATGIYGYTFGSGTRLTVV.

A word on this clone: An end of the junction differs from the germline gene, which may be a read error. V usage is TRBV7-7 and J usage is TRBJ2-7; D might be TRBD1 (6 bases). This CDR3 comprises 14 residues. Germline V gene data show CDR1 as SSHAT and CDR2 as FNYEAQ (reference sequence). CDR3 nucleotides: TGTGCTAGCAGCCCCGGGACACCTGGTGACGAGCAGTACTTC. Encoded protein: CASSPGTPGDEQYF.

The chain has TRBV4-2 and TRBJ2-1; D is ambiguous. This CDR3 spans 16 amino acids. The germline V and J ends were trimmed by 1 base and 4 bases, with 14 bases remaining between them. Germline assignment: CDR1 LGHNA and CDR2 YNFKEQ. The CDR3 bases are TGTGCCAGCAGCCAAGTGTTCAGGTCCTCTTACAATGAGCAGTTCTTC. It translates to CASSQVFRSSYNEQFF.

The CDR3: CASSPPWDRGGEAFF. CDR3 DNA sequence: TGTGCCAGTAGCCCGCCCTGGGACAGGGGAGGTGAAGCTTTCTTT. This chain connects TRBV19 to TRBJ1-1, with 10 positions matching TRBD1. The CDR3 spans 15 residues. CDR1 and CDR2 (germline): LNHDA, SQIVND (reference sequence). V lost 6 bases to trimming and J lost 7 bases; unmatched junction nucleotides: 11.

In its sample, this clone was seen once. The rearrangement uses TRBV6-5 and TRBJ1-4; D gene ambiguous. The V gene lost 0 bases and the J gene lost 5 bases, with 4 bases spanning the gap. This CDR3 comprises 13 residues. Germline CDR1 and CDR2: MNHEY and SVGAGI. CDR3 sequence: CASSYSYNEKLFF. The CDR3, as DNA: TGTGCCAGCAGTTACTCCTACAATGAAAAACTGTTTTTT.

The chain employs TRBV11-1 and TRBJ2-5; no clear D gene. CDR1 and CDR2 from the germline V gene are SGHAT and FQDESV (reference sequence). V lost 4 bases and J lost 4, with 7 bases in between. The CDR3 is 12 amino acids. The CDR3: CASSSPLETQYF. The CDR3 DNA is TGTGCCAGCAGCTCCCCTCTAGAGACCCAGTACTTC.

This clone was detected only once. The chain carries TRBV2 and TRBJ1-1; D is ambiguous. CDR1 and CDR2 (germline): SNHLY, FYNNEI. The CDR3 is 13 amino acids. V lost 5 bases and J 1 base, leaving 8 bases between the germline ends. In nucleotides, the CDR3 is TGTGCCAGCAGTTCGGACTCGAACACTGAAGCTTTCTTT. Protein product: CASSSDSNTEAFF.

The CDR3 region is CASSRTSGGKGDTQYF. Here the CDR3 DNA reads TGCGCCAGCAGCCGTACTAGCGGAGGAAAGGGAGATACGCAGTATTTT. This chain joins TRBV4-3 and TRBJ2-3, with 8 bases that match TRBD2. With V trimmed by 4 bases and J by 5 bases, 11 bases remained unmatched. The length of the CDR3 is 16 residues. Germline V lookup: CDR1 LGHNA, CDR2 YSLEER.

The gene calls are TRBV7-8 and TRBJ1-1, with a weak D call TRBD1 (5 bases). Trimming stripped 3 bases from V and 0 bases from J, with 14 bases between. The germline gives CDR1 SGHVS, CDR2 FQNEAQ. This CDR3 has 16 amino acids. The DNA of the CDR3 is TGTGCCAGCAGCTTCAGACGGGACTTCCTGAACACTGAAGCTTTCTTT. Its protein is CASSFRRDFLNTEAFF.

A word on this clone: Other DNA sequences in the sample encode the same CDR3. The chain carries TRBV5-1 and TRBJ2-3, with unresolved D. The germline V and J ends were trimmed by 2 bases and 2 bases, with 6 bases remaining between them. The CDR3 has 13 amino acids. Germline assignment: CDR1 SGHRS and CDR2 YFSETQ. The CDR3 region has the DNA TGCGCCAGCAGCTTCCAGGACACAGATACGCAGTATTTT. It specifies CASSFQDTDTQYF.

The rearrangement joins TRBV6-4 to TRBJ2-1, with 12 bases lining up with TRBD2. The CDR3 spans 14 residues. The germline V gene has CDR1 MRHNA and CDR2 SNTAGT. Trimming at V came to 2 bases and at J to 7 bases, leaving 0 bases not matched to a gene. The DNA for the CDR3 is TGTGCCAGCAGTGACGGACTAGCGGGAAATGAGCAGTTCTTC. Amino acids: CASSDGLAGNEQFF.

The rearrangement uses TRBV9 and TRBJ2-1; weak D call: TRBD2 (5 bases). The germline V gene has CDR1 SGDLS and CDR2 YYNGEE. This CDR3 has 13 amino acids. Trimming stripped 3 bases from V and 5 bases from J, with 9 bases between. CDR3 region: CASSAGSNNEQFF. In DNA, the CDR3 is TGTGCCAGCAGCGCGGGAAGTAACAATGAGCAGTTCTTC.